This TCR beta chain was observed in a study of graft-versus-host responses after intestinal transplantation. The germline V gene encodes CDR1 PRHDT and CDR2 FYEKMQ (reference sequence). Unmatched junction bases numbered 14, after V lost 3 bases and J lost 7 bases. CDR3 length: 16 amino acids. Worth noting for this clone: The antigen remains unidentified.

Only in-frame clones appear in the TCRdb table, and some are missing; sequencing was by immunoSEQ multiplex PCR. The data contain about 120,000 clones, 90% to 95% of them seen just once; the ten biggest clones take up more than 0.09%. V is TRBV13 and J is TRBJ1-1; 7 bases line up with TRBD1. The sample was unstimulated CD4+ T cells sorted from spleen or lymph node cells, taken before intestinal transplant. This TCR came from a human donor who received an intestinal transplant. The CDR3 sequence is CASSFGRIVRDSEAFF. DNA of the CDR3: TGTGCCAGCAGCTTTGGCCGCATCGTCCGGGACAGTGAAGCTTTCTTT. Looking up the rest from reference TRBV13 and TRBJ1-1 gives the full variable domain: AAGVIQSPRHLIKEKRETATLKCYPIPRHDTVYWYQQGPGQDPQFLISFYEKMQSDKGSIPDRFSAQQFSDYHSELNMSSLELGDSALYFCASSFGRIVRDSEAFFGQGTRLTVV.